A selection of T cell receptor beta chains follows, all from one sample in a study of cytomegalovirus exposure and HLA in healthy donors. Only in-frame clones appear in the TCRdb table, and some are missing; sequencing was by immunoSEQ multiplex PCR. The sample contains fewer than 250,000 clones, about 90% of which appear only once. Material: PBMCs. All receptors derive from a boy between 2 and 10 years old in good health and CMV-seronegative. Both conserved end residues are part of each CDR3. The D gene is left open where the match is weak. The size field is filled for only some rows; it gives once, few, many or a size class.

>-|TRBV5-6|-|TRBJ2-7
CASTLGGGIDEQYF
TGTGCCAGCACCTTGGGTGGCGGGATCGACGAGCAGTACTTC
>-|TRBV5-4|-|TRBJ1-2
CASSPKGEGYGYTF
TGTGCCAGCAGCCCTAAGGGGGAGGGCTATGGCTACACCTTC
>-|TRBV21-1|-|TRBJ2-7
CASSKALVPQTYEQYF
TGTGCCAGCAGCAAAGCGCTGGTTCCCCAGACCTACGAGCAGTACTTC
>-|TRBV7-9|-|TRBJ1-2
CASGGSGDNYGYTF
TGTGCCAGCGGGGGATCGGGAGACAACTATGGCTACACCTTC
>-|TRBV15|-|TRBJ2-1
CATSRALDSLMQFF
TGTGCCACCAGCAGGGCTTTGGACTCCCTCATGCAGTTCTTC
>-|TRBV27|-|TRBJ1-5
CASSSGNQPQHF
TGTGCCAGCAGTTCAGGGAATCAGCCCCAGCATTTT
>-|TRBV15|-|TRBJ2-7
CATSRMNDGVERYSYEQYF
TGTGCCACCAGCAGGATGAACGACGGAGTCGAGCGGTATTCCTACGAGCAGTACTTC
>-|TRBV19|TRBD1|TRBJ2-5
CASSASAGTGGETQYF
TGTGCCAGTAGTGCCTCAGCCGGGACAGGGGGAGAGACCCAGTACTTC
>-|TRBV9|TRBD2|TRBJ2-1
CASSAPGLAGAEEQFF
TGTGCCAGCAGCGCTCCGGGACTAGCGGGAGCGGAGGAGCAGTTCTTC
>-|TRBV27|-|TRBJ2-1
CASSLSRGRNEQFF
TGTGCCAGCAGTTTATCCAGGGGAAGAAATGAGCAGTTCTTC
>-|TRBV12-5|TRBD1|TRBJ1-2
CASGLEPGQKFYGYTF
TGTGCTAGTGGTTTGGAACCGGGACAGAAGTTCTATGGCTACACCTTC
>-|TRBV15|TRBD1|TRBJ1-2
CATSRDGTGAFYGYTF
TGTGCCACCAGCAGAGACGGTACAGGGGCCTTCTATGGCTACACCTTC
>-|TRBV2|TRBD1|TRBJ1-3
CASSEGQGPGNTIYF
TGTGCCAGCAGTGAAGGACAGGGACCCGGAAACACCATATATTTT
>few|TRBV9|TRBD2|TRBJ2-2
CASSVLAGPGELFF
TGTGCCAGCAGCGTGCTAGCGGGTCCCGGGGAGCTGTTTTTT
>-|TRBV10-3|-|TRBJ1-1
CAISESGSGPRKAFF
TGTGCCATCAGTGAGTCGGGTTCAGGGCCTCGGAAAGCTTTCTTT
>-|TRBV29-1|TRBD2|TRBJ2-7
CSAQSGGFSYEQYF
TGCAGCGCACAAAGCGGGGGGTTCTCCTACGAGCAGTACTTC
>few|TRBV14|-|TRBJ2-7
CASSQDWSGLARNEQYF
TGTGCCAGCAGCCAAGATTGGAGTGGCCTAGCGCGCAACGAGCAGTACTTC
>-|TRBV19|-|TRBJ1-2
CASSSTRASRGYTF
TGTGCCAGTAGTTCAACTAGGGCCTCTCGCGGCTACACCTTC
>-|TRBV5-1|-|TRBJ2-1
CASSLALGEDGEQFF
TGCGCCAGCAGCTTGGCCTTGGGGGAGGATGGTGAGCAGTTCTTC
>-|TRBV30|-|TRBJ1-3
CAWAGASGNTIYF
TGTGCCTGGGCAGGGGCCTCTGGAAACACCATATATTTT
>-|TRBV6-5|TRBD2|TRBJ2-1
CASSYSPGGGYNEQFF
TGTGCCAGCAGTTACAGTCCGGGAGGTGGCTACAATGAGCAGTTCTTC
>-|TRBV18|-|TRBJ2-5
CASSPQRETQYF
TGTGCCAGCTCACCACAGCGGGAGACCCAGTACTTC
>-|TRBV6-5|-|TRBJ1-1
CASSYSRVNTEAFF
TGTGCCAGCAGTTACTCGAGGGTAAACACTGAAGCTTTCTTT
>-|TRBV7-3|-|TRBJ2-3
CASSFGAGADTQYF
TGTGCCAGCAGTTTCGGCGCGGGGGCGGATACGCAGTATTTT
>-|TRBV9|-|TRBJ2-7
CASSVVSGWAGEQYF
TGTGCCAGCAGCGTAGTAAGCGGATGGGCGGGGGAGCAGTACTTC
>-|TRBV11-2|-|TRBJ1-1
CASSPVRLNTEAFF
TGTGCCAGCAGCCCCGTCAGGTTGAACACTGAAGCTTTCTTT
>-|TRBV6-5|-|TRBJ2-1
CASSRPGELDEQFF
TGTGCCAGCAGCCGACCAGGGGAACTCGACGAGCAGTTCTTC
>-|TRBV7-2|-|TRBJ2-3
CASSSGGTDTQYF
TGTGCCAGCAGCTCCGGTGGCACAGATACGCAGTATTTT
>once|TRBV5-1|TRBD1|TRBJ2-7
CASSLAGQLYYEQYF
TGCGCCAGCAGCTTGGCGGGACAGCTCTACTACGAGCAGTACTTC
>-|TRBV7-9|TRBD1|TRBJ2-7
CASSSNRGTTAEQYF
TGTGCCAGCAGCTCAAACAGGGGGACCACCGCCGAGCAGTACTTC
>once|TRBV29-1|TRBD1|TRBJ2-1
CSVGQGALANEQFF
TGCAGCGTTGGACAGGGGGCGCTCGCCAATGAGCAGTTCTTC
>-|TRBV28|-|TRBJ2-7
CASSHGHSYEQYF
TGTGCCAGCAGTCACGGACATAGCTACGAGCAGTACTTC
>-|TRBV5-6|-|TRBJ2-7
CASSLDRDYEQYF
TGTGCCAGCAGCTTGGACAGGGACTACGAGCAGTACTTC
>-|TRBV6-1|TRBD1|TRBJ1-1
CATSRTGGMGTEAFF
TGTGCCACATCTCGGACAGGGGGCATGGGCACTGAAGCTTTCTTT
>-|TRBV18|TRBD2|TRBJ2-5
CASRLAGEETQYF
TGTGCCAGTCGGTTAGCGGGGGAAGAGACCCAGTACTTC
>-|TRBV12-5|-|TRBJ2-1
CASGLVQGLSNEQFF
TGTGCTAGTGGTTTGGTACAGGGACTAAGCAATGAGCAGTTCTTC
>-|TRBV27|TRBD1|TRBJ2-1
CASAYGQGGNNEQFF
TGTGCCAGCGCGTATGGACAGGGTGGGAACAATGAGCAGTTCTTC
>-|TRBV4-2|TRBD1|TRBJ2-1
CASSQEGTGENEQFF
TGTGCCAGCAGCCAAGAGGGGACAGGGGAAAATGAGCAGTTCTTC
>-|TRBV27|-|TRBJ1-1
CASSPSGTEAFF
TGTGCCAGCAGTCCGTCGGGCACTGAAGCTTTCTTT
>-|TRBV25-1|TRBD1|TRBJ1-1
CASSEVRQGATEAFF
TGTGCCAGCAGTGAAGTCCGACAGGGGGCGACTGAAGCTTTCTTT
>-|TRBV11-3|TRBD1|TRBJ2-1
CASSLRTGGYNEQFF
TGTGCCAGCAGCCTACGGACAGGGGGCTACAATGAGCAGTTCTTC
>-|TRBV18|-|TRBJ1-1
CASSRGTLTEAFF
TGTGCCAGCTCAAGGGGGACACTGACTGAAGCTTTCTTT
>-|TRBV4-2|TRBD2|TRBJ2-5
CASSQETLAGAGEQYF
TGTGCCAGCAGCCAAGAAACCCTAGCGGGAGCAGGGGAGCAGTACTTC
>-|TRBV6-1|-|TRBJ1-1
CASSETGMDTEAFF
TGTGCCAGCAGTGAAACAGGGATGGACACTGAAGCTTTCTTT
>-|TRBV6-5|-|TRBJ1-1
CASSYSSLKEAFF
TGTGCCAGCAGTTACTCTAGCCTTAAGGAAGCTTTCTTT
>once|TRBV25-1|TRBD1|TRBJ1-6
CASSEDRGQNSPLHF
TGTGCCAGCAGTGAAGACAGGGGGCAGAATTCACCCCTCCACTTT
>few|TRBV11-1|TRBD2|TRBJ2-3
CASSFTRGGGKSNTDTQYF
TGTGCCAGCAGCTTCACGCGGGGGGGCGGAAAATCGAACACAGATACGCAGTATTTT
>-|TRBV19|-|TRBJ1-3
CASSMEGSSGNTIYF
TGTGCCAGTAGTATGGAGGGGAGCTCTGGAAACACCATATATTTT
>-|TRBV7-3|TRBD1|TRBJ2-2
CASSLRWDRGQSSGELFF
TGTGCCAGCAGCTTGCGATGGGACAGGGGGCAAAGTTCCGGGGAGCTGTTTTTT
>-|TRBV6-6|-|TRBJ2-7
CASSYGALESSYEQYF
TGTGCCAGCAGTTACGGGGCCTTGGAGAGCTCCTACGAGCAGTACTTC
>few|TRBV6-5|-|TRBJ1-4
CASAPKRGLREKLFF
TGTGCCAGCGCTCCGAAAAGGGGATTACGTGAAAAACTGTTTTTT
>-|TRBV6-1|-|TRBJ1-4
CASGIGVTNEKLFF
TGTGCCAGCGGGATCGGGGTTACTAATGAAAAACTGTTTTTT
>-|TRBV28|TRBD1|TRBJ2-3
CASSSRQGAGDTQYF
TGTGCCAGCAGTTCACGACAGGGGGCGGGAGATACGCAGTATTTT
>-|TRBV28|-|TRBJ1-3
CASSYGSSSGNTIYF
TGTGCCAGCAGTTACGGGTCAAGCTCTGGAAACACCATATATTTT
>-|TRBV28|-|TRBJ2-3
CASSLWVSVGTDTQYF
TGTGCCAGCAGTTTATGGGTTTCGGTGGGCACAGATACGCAGTATTTT
>-|TRBV7-9|TRBD1|TRBJ2-1
CASSFTGGVHNEQFF
TGTGCCAGCAGCTTCACAGGGGGCGTCCACAATGAGCAGTTCTTC
>-|TRBV15|TRBD2|TRBJ2-2
CATMAGDSAGELFF
TGTGCCACCATGGCGGGGGATTCGGCCGGGGAGCTGTTTTTT
>-|TRBV7-9|-|TRBJ2-3
CSSHGVSDTQYF
TGTTCCAGTCACGGGGTGTCAGATACGCAGTATTTT
>-|TRBV27|TRBD1|TRBJ1-2
CASHRTGAYGYTF
TGTGCCAGCCATCGGACAGGGGCCTATGGCTACACCTTC